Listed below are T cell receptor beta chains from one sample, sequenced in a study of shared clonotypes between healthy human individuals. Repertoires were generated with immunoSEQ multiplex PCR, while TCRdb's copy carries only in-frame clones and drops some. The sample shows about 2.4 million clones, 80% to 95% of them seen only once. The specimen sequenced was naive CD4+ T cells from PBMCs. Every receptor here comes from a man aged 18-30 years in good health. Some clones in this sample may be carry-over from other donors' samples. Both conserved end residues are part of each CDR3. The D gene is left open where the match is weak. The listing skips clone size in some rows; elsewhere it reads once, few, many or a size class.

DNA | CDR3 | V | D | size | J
TGTGCCAGCAGCTTAAGCAGACACAATGAGCAGTTCTTC | CASSLSRHNEQFF | TRBV7-3 | NA | NA | TRBJ2-1
TGCGCCAGCAGCTTGGCGGACAGCTCCTACAATGAGCAGTTCTTC | CASSLADSSYNEQFF | TRBV5-1 | NA | NA | TRBJ2-1
TGTGCCAGCAGTTACTTAGTGAGCTATGGCTACACCTTC | CASSYLVSYGYTF | TRBV6-5 | NA | NA | TRBJ1-2
TGCGCCAGCAGCCAAGATGCGGGGAGAGTCTACAATGAGCAGTTCTTC | CASSQDAGRVYNEQFF | TRBV4-3 | NA | NA | TRBJ2-1
TGTGCCAGCAGCGCCCCTCCGGGCCTCGGAGATGAAAAACTGTTTTTT | CASSAPPGLGDEKLFF | TRBV5-5 | NA | NA | TRBJ1-4
TGTGCCAGCAGTCTGGGGACAGCTGACTCCTACGAGCAGTACTTC | CASSLGTADSYEQYF | TRBV9 | TRBD1 | NA | TRBJ2-7
TGTGCCAGCAGCGTAGCTACGGGGAACACCGGGGAGCTGTTTTTT | CASSVATGNTGELFF | TRBV9 | NA | NA | TRBJ2-2
TGTGCCAGCAGCCCCGGAACGACTAGCGGGGGGTACAATGAGCAGTTCTTC | CASSPGTTSGGYNEQFF | TRBV11-2 | TRBD2 | once | TRBJ2-1
TGCGCCAGCAGCGCTGATCGGCGAGTGCAGTTCTTC | CASSADRRVQFF | TRBV5-1 | NA | once | TRBJ2-1
TGTGCCAGCAGCTTAGGGCAGCCAGGCTACACCTTC | CASSLGQPGYTF | TRBV7-9 | NA | once | TRBJ1-2
TGTGCCAGCAGTTTGGACAGGAACACCGGGGAGCTGTTTTTT | CASSLDRNTGELFF | TRBV6-5 | NA | NA | TRBJ2-2
TGTGCCACCAGCAGAGATATAGGGAACGGCGAGCAGTACTTC | CATSRDIGNGEQYF | TRBV15 | NA | NA | TRBJ2-7
TGTGCCAGCAGGGCCAGGGTAACTGCTGGAAACACCATATATTTT | CASRARVTAGNTIYF | TRBV6-5 | NA | NA | TRBJ1-3
TGCGCCAGCAGGTCAGAGGGGCTAGCGGGAACCGGGGAGCTGTTTTTT | CASRSEGLAGTGELFF | TRBV5-1 | TRBD2 | NA | TRBJ2-2
TGTGCCAGCAGCGTCAATTGGGCGCAGTATTTT | CASSVNWAQYF | TRBV7-3 | NA | NA | TRBJ2-3
TGCGCCAGCAGCCAAGAGTACCAGGGGTACGAGCAGTACTTC | CASSQEYQGYEQYF | TRBV4-3 | NA | once | TRBJ2-7
TGTGCCAGCAGCTCCGGGCATTTC | CASSSGHF | TRBV7-9 | NA | NA | TRBJ1-2
TGCGCCAGCAGCCAGGTCCTGACAGTTTATTCACCCCTCCACTTT | CASSQVLTVYSPLHF | TRBV4-1 | NA | NA | TRBJ1-6
TGTGCCAGCAGCACGGGACTAGCGGGAGGATGGAGCTACGAGCAGTACTTC | CASSTGLAGGWSYEQYF | TRBV5-5 | TRBD2 | NA | TRBJ2-7
TGCGCCAGCAGCTTGGATTGGGCCTCCGGCCGGAACACTGAAGCTTTCTTT | CASSLDWASGRNTEAFF | TRBV5-1 | NA | NA | TRBJ1-1
TGTGCCAGTACCAAGGACAGGGGCCGGGGAAACACCATATATTTT | CASTKDRGRGNTIYF | TRBV19 | TRBD1 | once | TRBJ1-3
TGTGCCAGCAGCCCTCGGACAGGGGCCAATGAGCAGTTCTTC | CASSPRTGANEQFF | TRBV7-2 | TRBD1 | NA | TRBJ2-1
TGTGCCAGCAGTGAGGCTTCGACAGGCCGGCGACAGCCCCAGCATTTT | CASSEASTGRRQPQHF | TRBV6-4 | NA | NA | TRBJ1-5
TGTGCCAGCAGCCAACCGGGACTAGCGGGTCTCGAGCAGTACTTC | CASSQPGLAGLEQYF | TRBV14 | TRBD2 | NA | TRBJ2-7
TGTGCCTGGAGTGTACGACAGAATCAGCCCCAGCATTTT | CAWSVRQNQPQHF | TRBV30 | NA | NA | TRBJ1-5
TGTGCCAGCAGCTTAGTACCCCAAACTGGGCGGGAGAGCTACGAGCAGTACTTC | CASSLVPQTGRESYEQYF | TRBV11-2 | TRBD2 | NA | TRBJ2-7
TGTGCCAGCAGCTTAGTTACGGGCTCACCCCTCCACTTT | CASSLVTGSPLHF | TRBV11-3 | NA | NA | TRBJ1-6
TGTGCCTCCTCGGGGGTTAATCAGCCCCAGCATTTT | CASSGVNQPQHF | TRBV10-3 | NA | NA | TRBJ1-5
TGTGCCAGCAGCGGTGGCGGGAGGGCCGCAGATACGCAGTATTTT | CASSGGGRAADTQYF | TRBV9 | TRBD2 | NA | TRBJ2-3
TGCGCCAGCAGTGCGCGACAGAGCTCCTACGAGCAGTACTTC | CASSARQSSYEQYF | TRBV10-1 | NA | NA | TRBJ2-7
TGTGCCAGCAGCTGGGGCTGGTCCGGGTTGTCCGGGGAGCTGTTTTTT | CASSWGWSGLSGELFF | TRBV5-6 | NA | few | TRBJ2-2
TGCGCCAGCAGCTTTAGTAGCGGGACCCCAGATACGCAGTATTTT | CASSFSSGTPDTQYF | TRBV5-1 | TRBD2 | NA | TRBJ2-3
TGCAGCGTTAAGGGGGCCCCAGCGGCCTACAATGAGCAGTTCTTC | CSVKGAPAAYNEQFF | TRBV29-1 | TRBD1 | NA | TRBJ2-1
TGCGCCAGCAGTGCCGGGCCACTTACAGATACGCAGTATTTT | CASSAGPLTDTQYF | TRBV10-2 | NA | NA | TRBJ2-3
TGTGCCAGCTCAACCGGGACAGGGCAGCAATACGAGCAGTACTTC | CASSTGTGQQYEQYF | TRBV18 | TRBD1 | NA | TRBJ2-7
TGTGCCAGCAGCTTGGTGCGGGAGGGCGGGTTTGGGCCCAAAAACATTCAGTACTTC | CASSLVREGGFGPKNIQYF | TRBV5-6 | TRBD2 | NA | TRBJ2-4
TGCGCCAGCGGGCACGGACAGGGGGCGGAAGAGACCCAGTACTTC | CASGHGQGAEETQYF | TRBV5-1 | TRBD1 | NA | TRBJ2-5
TGTGCCAGCAGCTTGACTGAGACCCAGTACTTC | CASSLTETQYF | TRBV5-4 | NA | NA | TRBJ2-5
TGTGCCAGCAGCTTATTAGGGGGGAGCTCCTACAATGAGCAGTTCTTC | CASSLLGGSSYNEQFF | TRBV11-2 | NA | NA | TRBJ2-1
TGTGCCAGCAGCCAGGACAGGGGTTATTACGAGCAGTACTTC | CASSQDRGYYEQYF | TRBV27 | TRBD1 | NA | TRBJ2-7
TGTGCCAGCAGTTTAATGCCGGGACAGGTTTTGACTAGCGGGAGCTCCTACAATGAGCAGTTCTTC | CASSLMPGQVLTSGSSYNEQFF | TRBV28 | TRBD2 | NA | TRBJ2-1
TGCGCCAGCAGCTTGGGGACAGGGGCCAATGAGCAGTTCTTC | CASSLGTGANEQFF | TRBV5-1 | TRBD1 | few | TRBJ2-1
TGTGCCAGTAGTATATGGGGACAGAGCTACGAGCAGTACTTC | CASSIWGQSYEQYF | TRBV19 | TRBD1 | NA | TRBJ2-7
TGTGCCAGCAGCCCCGGGACTAGCGGGAACTACAATGAGCAGTTCTTC | CASSPGTSGNYNEQFF | TRBV5-4 | TRBD2 | NA | TRBJ2-1
TGTGCCTGGAGTGTAAACAGGGGTGGTATCGAAAAACTGTTTTTT | CAWSVNRGGIEKLFF | TRBV30 | TRBD1 | NA | TRBJ1-4
TGTGCCAGCAGCGAAAATTCACCCCTCCACTTT | CASSENSPLHF | TRBV7-8 | NA | NA | TRBJ1-6
TGTGCCTGGAGAAAGAAACAGGGCCACGAGCAGTACTTC | CAWRKKQGHEQYF | TRBV30 | NA | NA | TRBJ2-7
TGCGCCAGCAGCGCCGGTTTGACTAGCGGGAGCCCCCACGAGCAGTACTTC | CASSAGLTSGSPHEQYF | TRBV5-1 | TRBD2 | NA | TRBJ2-7
TGTGCCAGCAGTTTAAGTAGCGGGAGTGCAGATACGCAGTATTTT | CASSLSSGSADTQYF | TRBV28 | TRBD2 | once | TRBJ2-3
TGCGCCAGCAGCTCGGGACTTAATGAGCAGTTCTTC | CASSSGLNEQFF | TRBV5-1 | NA | NA | TRBJ2-1
TGTGCCAGCAGCCCCCCGGGACAGGGTCTTATGAACACTGAAGCTTTCTTT | CASSPPGQGLMNTEAFF | TRBV11-2 | TRBD1 | NA | TRBJ1-1
TGTGCCAGCAGCATCCGGGACAGGGGGCTTGAGCAGTACTTC | CASSIRDRGLEQYF | TRBV5-5 | TRBD1 | NA | TRBJ2-7
TGTGCCAGCAGCTTAGGAGGGGAAAACTCCTACAATGAGCAGTTCTTC | CASSLGGENSYNEQFF | TRBV7-9 | NA | NA | TRBJ2-1
TGTGCCAGTAGTCTCGACAGGGGGCAGGAAAAACTGTTTTTT | CASSLDRGQEKLFF | TRBV19 | TRBD1 | NA | TRBJ1-4